This T cell receptor (beta chain) is drawn from a study of control samples from healthy donors and cancer patients. Data came from immunoSEQ multiplex PCR; TCRdb stores just in-frame clones and leaves some out. The repertoire holds about 54,000 clones, with approximately 95% as singletons. The ends lost 6 bases at V and 7 bases at J; junction bases unmatched: 11. The CDR3 has 15 amino acids. The V gene's germline CDR1 is MNHEY and CDR2 SVGAGI. The receptor comes from a young woman in good health. Sequencing was done on a sample of blood. V and J are TRBV6-5 and TRBJ2-1, with 8 bases matching TRBD2. CDR3: CASSPLTGGGNEQFF. The CDR3 nucleotides are TGTGCCAGCAGCCCCCTAACGGGAGGGGGGAATGAGCAGTTCTTC.